These 10 T cell receptor beta chains were sequenced from one sample in a study of control samples from healthy donors and cancer patients. This table comes from immunoSEQ multiplex PCR, and its TCRdb copy is limited to in-frame clones, with some not included. The sample records about 140,000 clones, approximately 92% being singletons. The sequencing sample was made of blood. The receptors here all came from a man in his thirties or forties in good health.

As regards this clone: Mismatch with germline at one junction end may stem from a read error. This chain uses TRBV27 with TRBJ1-3; TRBD1 is a possible D gene (5 bases). The CDR3 runs 13 residues. Germline assignment: CDR1 MNHEY and CDR2 SMNVEV (reference sequence). The DNA for the CDR3 is TGTGCCAGCAGTTTATCGTGGGGCGCCACCCCAAATTTT. This codes for CASSLSWGATPNF.

The chain joins TRBV7-8 to TRBJ1-2; D unclear. V lost 1 base to trimming and J lost 2 bases, with 8 bases between them. Germline V gives CDR1 SGHVS, CDR2 FQNEAQ. This CDR3 has 14 amino acids. In DNA form, the CDR3 reads TGTGCCAGCAGCTTAGATGCCCGAAACTATGGCTACACCTTC. Encoded protein: CASSLDARNYGYTF.

The chain couples TRBV7-2 to TRBJ2-1, with 10 bases matching TRBD2. Germline V gives CDR1 SGHTA, CDR2 FQGNSA. V lost 2 bases and J lost 3; bases outside the gene matches: 4. The CDR3 is made up of 16 amino acids. Here the CDR3 reads CASSLLAGAYYNEQFF. Written as DNA, the CDR3 is TGTGCCAGCAGCTTACTAGCGGGAGCGTACTACAATGAGCAGTTCTTC.

This chain joins TRBV18 and TRBJ1-1; 7 bases fit TRBD1. Germline V CDR1 and CDR2: KGHSH, LQKENI. The trim removed 1 base at V and 5 bases at J, leaving 4 bases unmatched. The CDR3 consists of 14 residues. CDR3 amino acids: CASSPQGANTEAFF. The CDR3 DNA reads as TGTGCCAGCTCACCACAGGGGGCGAATACTGAAGCTTTCTTT.

V gene TRBV5-6 combines with J gene TRBJ2-7, with a possible D match to TRBD1 (7 bases). The V and J ends lost 2 bases and 4 bases respectively, with 13 bases between them. This CDR3 is built from 14 residues. In germline, CDR1 is SGHDT, CDR2 YYEEEE. As DNA, the CDR3 is TGTGCCAGCAGCTTTGTCAGGGGGGCTTACGAGCAGTACTTC. Translated: CASSFVRGAYEQYF.

The chain has TRBV7-3 and TRBJ2-3; perhaps TRBD1 as D (5 bases). Trimming took 1 base from V and 5 from J, leaving 13 bases between them. The germline V gene has CDR1 SGHTA and CDR2 FQGTGA. There are 15 residues in the CDR3. The CDR3 bases are TGTGCCAGCAGCTTAAGCATAGGGGTAGGAGATACGCAGTATTTT. Translating it yields CASSLSIGVGDTQYF.

The V gene is TRBV3-1 (or the pseudogene TRBV3-2), the J gene TRBJ1-2, with D possibly TRBD1 on 5 matching bases. Germline CDR1 is LGHDT and CDR2 is YNNKEL (reference sequence). The CDR3 is 14 residues long. V gave up 1 base and J gave up 4 bases, with 10 bases separating them. The CDR3, as DNA: TGTGCCAGCAGCCAAGGGGGGAGAGGCTATGGCTACACCTTC. Translating it yields CASSQGGRGYGYTF.

This clone was seen more than once but under ten times. The chain has TRBV5-5 and TRBJ2-3, with D possibly being TRBD1 (7 bases). The CDR3 runs to 15 residues. With 4 bases removed from V and 5 bases from J, the gap between germline ends came to 17 bases. Germline CDR1 and CDR2: SGHKS and YYEKEE (reference sequence). As DNA, the CDR3 is TGTGCCAGCAGCCCCGGGCCCCAGGGGGGAGATACGCAGTATTTT. Its translation is CASSPGPQGGDTQYF.

The V gene is TRBV2, the J gene TRBJ2-7; D uncertain. Trimming left V 6 bases short and J 3 bases short, with 3 bases between. Germline V gene sequence: CDR1 SNHLY, CDR2 FYNNEI. This CDR3 has 10 residues. CDR3 loop: CASSSYEQYF. The DNA for the CDR3 is TGTGCCAGCAGCAGCTACGAGCAGTACTTC.

This chain connects TRBV7-2 to TRBJ1-5; D remains unclear. Trimming removed 2 bases at V and 0 bases at J, with 14 bases between. The CDR3 is made up of 17 amino acids. Germline values: CDR1 SGHTA, CDR2 FQGNSA. The CDR3 DNA reads TGTGCCAGCAGCTTATTTGTAGGGATGAATAGCAATCAGCCCCAGCATTTT. It yields the protein CASSLFVGMNSNQPQHF. Full variable domain (outside the CDR3, taken from reference TRBV7-2 and TRBJ1-5): GAGVSQSPSNKVTEKGKDVELRCDPISGHTALYWYRQSLGQGLEFLIYFQGNSAPDKSGLPSDRFSAERTGGSVSTLTIQRTQQEDSAVYLCASSLFVGMNSNQPQHFGDGTRLSIL.